This passage covers 3 T cell receptor beta chains from one sample sequenced in a study of cytomegalovirus exposure and HLA in healthy donors. Use of 60 Vbeta and 13 Jbeta primers characterized the PCR. TCRdb's copy holds only in-frame clones and misses some; the assay was immunoSEQ multiplex PCR. The sample includes roughly 160,000 clones, 73% seen only once; the top ten take around 5%. The sequenced material came from PBMCs. These receptor sequences come from a woman younger than 30 in good health and CMV-seropositive.

This chain connects TRBV7-3 to TRBJ2-7; TRBD1 agrees at 7 bases. The germline CDR1 and CDR2 sequences are SGHTA and FQGTGA. The CDR3 covers 13 residues. Germline trimming cut 5 bases from V and 2 bases from J; bases unmatched to any gene: 3. CDR3 protein: CASSLDRAYEQYF. In DNA, the CDR3 is TGTGCCAGCAGCCTAGACAGGGCCTACGAGCAGTACTTC.

Comments on this clone: Relative to the germline gene, one junction end is altered; a read error may explain this. The chain recombines TRBV5-1 with TRBJ1-6; 10 bases match TRBD1. This CDR3 is 15 amino acids long. Germline V gene lookup returns CDR1 SGHRS and CDR2 YFSETQ. The CDR3 protein is CASSAGTGVNSSLHF. The CDR3 DNA sequence: TGCGCCAGCAGCGCCGGGACAGGGGTTAATTCATCCCTCCACTTT. Full variable domain (remainder filled in from reference TRBV5-1 and TRBJ1-6): KAGVTQTPRYLIKTRGQQVTLSCSPISGHRSVSWYQQTPGQGLQFLFEYFSETQRNKGNFPGRFSGRQFSNSRSEMNVSTLELGDSALYLCASSAGTGVNSSLHFGNGTRLTVT.

This clone was counted only a few times. V and J are TRBV9 and TRBJ1-2, with D possibly TRBD1 on 5 matching bases. This CDR3 is 16 amino acids long. V was pared by 0 bases and J by 8 bases, with 20 bases between. In germline, CDR1 is SGDLS, CDR2 YYNGEE. This CDR3 reads CASSVEIMAGKNGYTF. CDR3 coding DNA: TGTGCCAGCAGCGTAGAAATCATGGCAGGGAAGAACGGCTACACCTTC.